This T cell receptor (beta chain) derives from a study of blood T cell repertoires in COVID-19. For the study at large: Specimens from acute and convalescent COVID-19 originated in the United States, Italy and Spain. The cDNA or gDNA used as material had been derived from T cells, B-cell-depleted T cells, or PBMCs.

About this clone itself: Other DNA sequences in this specimen translate into the identical CDR3.

Authors' data handling: Reference gene primer amplification gave estimated nucleated cell counts. Generated by immunoSEQ multiplex PCR, the TCRdb table keeps only in-frame clones and is missing some. V, J and clone size are those of that table, while D and trimming were read from the DNA. This table has approximately 470,000 clones, approximately 85% appearing once. Germline-derived CDR1 and CDR2 are LNHNV and YYDKDF (reference sequence). The CDR3 sequence is 13 residues long. V lost 5 bases to trimming and J lost 2 bases, with 9 bases between them. Input material: peripheral blood. V and J are TRBV15 and TRBJ1-2; no firm D call. The receptor's source is a human donor in a cohort sampled during active COVID-19. This CDR3 reads CATSGGLNYGYTF. DNA for the CDR3: TGTGCCACCAGCGGTGGCCTCAACTATGGCTACACCTTC.